The 9 T cell receptor beta chains presented below share a single source sample, sequenced in a study of T cell responses to AZD1222 COVID-19 vaccine. The method was immunoSEQ multiplex PCR; TCRdb's version includes in-frame clones alone and lacks a portion of them. Here the sample spans about 100,000 clones, around nine tenths being singletons. The sample here was peripheral blood, taken on day 0 of AZD1222 vaccination. These receptors were collected from an adult in good health.

The chain uses TRBV2 and TRBJ2-4; D is perhaps TRBD1 (5 bases). Trimming cost V 4 bases and J 7 bases, with 11 bases left between them. Germline V gene data show CDR1 as SNHLY and CDR2 as FYNNEI. The CDR3 runs to 13 residues. The CDR3 DNA is TGTGCCAGCAGTGTGGGCAACAGGAACATTCAGTACTTC. As protein: CASSVGNRNIQYF.

This clone was detected a few times. V is TRBV5-4 and J is TRBJ1-2; D is unresolved. Trimming stripped 4 bases from V and 5 bases from J, with 18 bases between. CDR1 and CDR2 from the germline V gene are SGHNT and YYREEE (reference sequence). The CDR3 totals 15 residues. CDR3 in DNA: TGTGCCAGCAGCCGTTCGCTGGGGATGCAATATGGCTACACCTTC. It specifies CASSRSLGMQYGYTF.

This rearrangement joins TRBV30 to TRBJ2-7; D may be TRBD2 (7 bases). CDR3 length: 14 amino acids. Germline V gives CDR1 GTSNPN, CDR2 SVGIG (reference sequence). V lost 4 bases to trimming and J lost 7 bases, with 20 bases between them. The CDR3 DNA reads as TGTGCCTGGACCAACTCGGGGGGCCGGGGGGAGCAGTACTTC. Protein: CAWTNSGGRGEQYF.

The chain has TRBV6-5 and TRBJ1-5; tentatively, D is TRBD1 (6 bases). This CDR3 is built from 14 residues. CDR1 is MNHEY and CDR2 is SVGAGI in the germline V gene. V gave up 11 bases and J gave up 3 bases, with 17 bases separating them. This CDR3 reads CAGSKGELNQPQHF. Here the CDR3 DNA reads TGTGCCGGTTCGAAGGGGGAACTCAATCAGCCCCAGCATTTT.

V gene TRBV9 combines with J gene TRBJ1-2, with TRBD1 matching 9 bases. CDR1 SGDLS and CDR2 YYNGEE come from the germline V gene. V was clipped by 3 bases and J by 5 bases; unmatched bases: 5. The CDR3 length is 14 residues. CDR3 DNA: TGTGCCAGCAGCGGAAGGACAGGGGAATATGGCTACACCTTC. Its protein product is CASSGRTGEYGYTF.

This clone was found a few times. V and J are TRBV14 and TRBJ1-1, with D possibly being TRBD1 (5 bases). This CDR3 is 12 amino acids long. The V and J ends lost 3 bases and 7 bases respectively, with 9 bases between them. Germline values: CDR1 SGHDN, CDR2 FVKESK. CDR3 DNA sequence: TGTGCCAGCAGCCACTGGGGGGTTGAAGCTTTCTTT. Amino acids: CASSHWGVEAFF.

The CDR3 protein is CASSLAERYGAFF. CDR3 sequence (DNA): TGTGCCAGCAGCTTAGCCGAGCGGTATGGAGCTTTCTTT. The chain carries TRBV7-2 and TRBJ1-1; D is ambiguous. The CDR3 runs 13 residues. With 0 bases removed from V and 10 bases from J, the gap between germline ends came to 12 bases. Germline assignment: CDR1 SGHTA and CDR2 FQGNSA. The full variable domain, rest sourced from reference TRBV7-2 and TRBJ1-1, is GAGVSQSPSNKVTEKGKDVELRCDPISGHTALYWYRQSLGQGLEFLIYFQGNSAPDKSGLPSDRFSAERTGGSVSTLTIQRTQQEDSAVYLCASSLAERYGAFFGQGTRLTVV.

The rearrangement links TRBV20-1 to TRBJ1-1, with TRBD1 as a possible D gene (5 bases). The V end was cut by 3 bases, the J end by 0 bases, with 14 bases between. The germline V gene encodes CDR1 DFQATT and CDR2 SNEGSKA (reference sequence). The CDR3 is 15 residues long. The CDR3 DNA is TGCAGTGCTAGTAAGGGGCGAGATCTGAACACTGAAGCTTTCTTT. As protein: CSASKGRDLNTEAFF.

CDR3 protein: CATQGGQPGDYGYTF. CDR3 DNA sequence: TGTGCCACCCAAGGCGGACAGCCAGGAGACTATGGCTACACCTTC. V usage is TRBV10-3 and J usage is TRBJ1-2; a possible D gene is TRBD1 (6 bases). This CDR3 region has 15 residues. CDR1 is ENHRY, CDR2 SYGVKD, per germline. Deletions cut 10 bases from V and 3 bases from J, with 21 bases between.